This T cell receptor (beta chain) comes out of a study of blood T cell repertoires in COVID-19. Study-wide context: PBMCs, B-cell-depleted T cells, or T cells were the source of the cDNA or gDNA that made up the material.

Clones were sequenced by immunoSEQ multiplex PCR, and TCRdb holds only the in-frame ones, with some missing. In the table there are fewer than 85,000 clones, approximately 82% of which are singletons. The CDR3 contains 16 residues. From germline, CDR1 is SGHVS and CDR2 FQNEAQ. V lost 0 bases to trimming and J lost 4 bases, with 15 bases between them. The chain joins TRBV7-8 to TRBJ2-5; D gene ambiguous. Sequenced input: peripheral blood. This TCR came from a woman in her fifties or sixties with acute or convalescent COVID-19. In DNA form, the CDR3 reads TGTGCCAGCAGCTTAGCGAACAGCCCGGTTACAGAGACCCAGTACTTC. Translated: CASSLANSPVTETQYF.